This T cell receptor beta chain emerged from a study of blood T cell repertoires in COVID-19. Turning to the study itself: Samples of COVID-19 (acute and convalescent) were obtained from the United States, Italy and Spain. Sources were T cells, B-cell-depleted T cells, or PBMCs; the material itself was cDNA or gDNA.

At least ten counts were recorded for this clone. Source study methods: Using reference gene primer amplification, nucleated cell counts were estimated. Sequencing used immunoSEQ multiplex PCR; TCRdb keeps in-frame clones, though not all of them. V and J calls and clone size are those listed in that table; D and trimming were worked out from the DNA. The profile covers under 250,000 clones, with around 88% appearing a single time and roughly 2.9% taken by the ten largest. The germline gives CDR1 SGHDT, CDR2 YYEEEE. CDR3 length: 13 residues. Trimming cost V 4 bases and J 8 bases; bases outside gene matches: 8.

The receptor was derived from a middle-aged man with active or convalescent COVID-19. This chain joins TRBV5-6 and TRBJ1-2; 7 bases map to TRBD1. Source material: peripheral blood. CDR3 amino acids: CASSLPQGEGYTF. CDR3 DNA sequence: TGTGCCAGCAGCCTGCCCCAGGGGGAGGGCTACACCTTC.